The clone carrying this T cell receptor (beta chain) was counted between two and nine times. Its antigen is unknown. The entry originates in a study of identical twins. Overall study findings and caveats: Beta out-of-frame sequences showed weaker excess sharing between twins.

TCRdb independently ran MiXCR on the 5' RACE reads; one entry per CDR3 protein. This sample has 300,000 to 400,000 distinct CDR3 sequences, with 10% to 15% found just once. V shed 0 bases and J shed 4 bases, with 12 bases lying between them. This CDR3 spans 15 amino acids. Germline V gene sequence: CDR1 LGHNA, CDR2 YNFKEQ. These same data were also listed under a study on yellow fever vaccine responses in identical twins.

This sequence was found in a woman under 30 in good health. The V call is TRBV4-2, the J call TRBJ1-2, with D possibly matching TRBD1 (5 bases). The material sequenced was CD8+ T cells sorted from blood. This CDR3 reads CASSQEWGEGYGYTF. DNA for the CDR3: TGTGCCAGCAGCCAAGAGTGGGGCGAAGGCTATGGCTACACCTTC.